These T cell receptor beta chains were read from a single sample in a study of T-cell reconstitution after alpha-beta-depleted transplantation in children. TCRdb used MiXCR to reprocess the PCR reads, holding one entry per CDR3 protein. Of some 200,000 distinct CDR3 sequences in the sample, 11% were seen once. Sequencing used PBMCs, obtained before TCRalphabeta/CD19-depleted stem cell transplant. These receptors all come from a child less than two years old with acute myeloid leukemia, due to receive a stem cell transplant. Each CDR3 is given without its conserved first and last residue.

TRBJ2-7 TRBV18 ASSPSEDNEQY
TRBJ2-5 TRBV5-1 ASSLTQETQY
TRBJ2-1 TRBV20-1 SARDGSGRYNEQF
TRBJ1-1 TRBV6-2/TRBV6-3 ASSPDRADTEAF
TRBJ1-5 TRBV6-5 ASSYKWGPTGNQPQH
TRBJ2-7 TRBV12-3/TRBV12-4 ASSLAHTTAPEQY
TRBJ2-7 TRBV20-1 SARTPASGIYEQY
TRBJ1-2 TRBV7-9 ASRGDRANYGYT
TRBJ1-2 TRBV19 ASSIGGTPVEGGYT
TRBJ1-2 TRBV6-4 ASSPSGNYGYT
TRBJ2-5 TRBV5-1 ASSGPAGETQY
TRBJ2-7 TRBV20-1 SARDRVRSSYEQY
TRBJ2-5 TRBV11-2 ASSLQAGVETQY
TRBJ2-1 TRBV19 ASSIGSGNNEQF
TRBJ2-3 TRBV7-2 ASSRGGGSTDTQY
TRBJ2-2 TRBV7-3 ASSHSGGVYTGELF